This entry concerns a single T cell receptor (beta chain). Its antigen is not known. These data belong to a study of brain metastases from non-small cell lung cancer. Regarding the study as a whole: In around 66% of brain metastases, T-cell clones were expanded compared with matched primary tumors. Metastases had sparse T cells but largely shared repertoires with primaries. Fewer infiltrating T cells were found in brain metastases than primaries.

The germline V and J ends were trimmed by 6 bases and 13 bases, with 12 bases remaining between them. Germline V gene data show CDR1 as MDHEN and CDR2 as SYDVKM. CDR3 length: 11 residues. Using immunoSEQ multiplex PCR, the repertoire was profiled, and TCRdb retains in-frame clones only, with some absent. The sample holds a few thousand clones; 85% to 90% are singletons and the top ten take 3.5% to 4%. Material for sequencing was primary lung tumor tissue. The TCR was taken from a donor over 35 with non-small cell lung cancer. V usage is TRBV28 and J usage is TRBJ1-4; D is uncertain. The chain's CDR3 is CASRASLILFF. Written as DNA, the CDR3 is TGTGCCAGCAGGGCCAGTTTGATACTGTTTTTT.